These 25 T cell receptor beta chains were sequenced from one sample in a study of T cells in Graves' hyperthyroidism and ophthalmopathy (dated by TCRdb to the late 2010s). Library preparation employed multiplex PCR. Instrument used: Illumina HiSeq 2000. TCR beta CDR3 regions were amplified from RNA transcripts. For the first round of RT-PCR on the TCR CDR3, the HTBI primer set was used together with the Qiagen OneStep RT-PCR kit. The public reads were quality trimmed at Q25 with fastp and then assembled into clones with MiXCR by TCRdb, keeping productive beta chains. Rows merge per CDR3 protein into single entries with the most common DNA and genes. The sample table lists more than 650,000 distinct CDR3 sequences, 14% of them with a count of one. Roughly 10% of the sample comes from the top ten. The sequenced sample was blood. The receptor source for this set is a woman aged 18-30 years with Graves' hyperthyroidism.

This clonotype was seen more than once but under ten times. V gene TRBV30 combines with J gene TRBJ2-3, with D possibly being TRBD2 (6 bases). Germline CDR1 GTSNPN, CDR2 SVGIG (reference sequence). CDR3 length equals 15 residues. The germline V and J ends were trimmed by 1 base and 7 bases, with 18 bases remaining between them. The CDR3 is CAWSEGNSGQNTQYF. The CDR3 DNA reads TGTGCCTGGAGTGAGGGGAATAGCGGACAAAATACGCAGTATTTT.

This clonotype was found a few times. The chain employs TRBV9 and TRBJ1-1, with D tentatively TRBD1 (5 bases). Germline CDR1 is SGDLS and CDR2 is YYNGEE. This CDR3 is built from 13 residues. V lost 1 base and J 11 bases, leaving 15 bases between the germline ends. The CDR3 coding sequence is TGTGCCAGCAGCGTAACTGCTTCAGGGCGGGCTTTCTTT. This encodes CASSVTASGRAFF.

This clonotype has a count of ten or more. V is TRBV7-9 and J is TRBJ1-1; no definite D call. Germline lookup yields CDR1 SEHNR and CDR2 FQNEAQ (reference sequence). Between the trimmed V and J ends, which lost 5 bases and 5 bases, there was a span of 6 bases. The CDR3 is made up of 11 amino acids. CDR3 loop: CASSPRTEAFF. The CDR3 DNA follows: TGTGCCAGCAGCCCCCGGACTGAAGCTTTCTTT.

This clonotype was recorded a few times. The CDR3 bases are TGTGCCAGCAGCCCCCGTTATTTGAACACTGAAGCTTTCTTT. It translates to CASSPRYLNTEAFF. This chain connects TRBV5-5 to TRBJ1-1, with no clear D. Trimming removed 4 bases from V and 0 bases from J, with 10 bases in between. Germline V CDR1 and CDR2: SGHKS, YYEKEE (reference sequence). The CDR3 runs 14 residues.

A few counts support this clonotype. The chain employs TRBV3-1 and TRBJ1-1; TRBD1 might be the D (5 bases). CDR3 size: 12 residues. V was trimmed by 3 bases and J by 11 bases, leaving 13 bases between them. The V gene's germline CDR1 is LGHDT and CDR2 YNNKEL (reference sequence). CDR3 bases: TGTGCCAGCAGCCATCGGGCAGGGTTTGCTTTCTTT. Translation gives CASSHRAGFAFF. Variable domain in full (rest from reference TRBV3-1 and TRBJ1-1): DTAVSQTPKYLVTQMGNDKSIKCEQNLGHDTMYWYKQDSKKFLKIMFSYNNKELIINETVPNRFSPKSPDKAHLNLHINSLELGDSAVYFCASSHRAGFAFFGQGTRLTVV.

This clonotype was recorded only once. The chain carries TRBV30 and TRBJ1-2, with a possible D match to TRBD1 (6 bases). The CDR3 has 13 residues. Germline V CDR1 and CDR2: GTSNPN, SVGIG (reference sequence). Trimming cost V 3 bases and J 4 bases, with 12 bases left between them. The CDR3 sequence is CAWRQGSTYGYTF. CDR3 coding DNA: TGTGCCTGGAGGCAGGGGTCGACCTATGGCTACACCTTC.

This clonotype has at least ten counts. The chain joins TRBV12-3 or TRBV12-4 to TRBJ1-5; D perhaps matches TRBD1 (5 bases). With 8 bases removed from V and 0 bases from J, the gap between germline ends came to 20 bases. The length of the CDR3 is 17 residues. The DNA of the CDR3 is TGTGCCAGCCATAAGAGCGCAGGGCCGTATAGCAATCAGCCCCAGCATTTT. This sequence encodes CASHKSAGPYSNQPQHF.

CDR3 DNA sequence: TGTGCCACCAGACCCCGGGGAACGGACGGTTGGAATGAGCAGTTCTTC. This codes for CATRPRGTDGWNEQFF. This rearrangement joins TRBV15 to TRBJ2-1; the D gene is possibly TRBD2 (5 bases). Germline assignment: CDR1 LNHNV and CDR2 YYDKDF (reference sequence). The germline V and J ends were trimmed by 6 bases and 7 bases, with 22 bases remaining between them. There are 16 residues in the CDR3.

In regard to this clonotype: One base away lies a much larger clone, so this may be a sequencing read error. The CDR3 protein is CASRDPRQGNPPLHF. CDR3 sequence (DNA): TGTGCCAGCAGGGACCCAAGACAGGGTAATCCACCCCTCCACTTT. The V and J genes are TRBV28 and TRBJ1-6; 7 nucleotides line up with TRBD1. The germline V gene has CDR1 MDHEN and CDR2 SYDVKM. This CDR3 contains 15 residues.

As regards this clonotype: This clone may be a read error of a much larger clone one base away. J is TRBJ1-2 and V is TRBV28; D unclear. The CDR3 has 14 amino acids. Germline V gene sequence: CDR1 MDHEN, CDR2 SYDVKM. V gave up 8 bases and J gave up 1 base, with 14 bases separating them. CDR3 coding DNA: TGTGCCAGCGTCCTCCCCACAGATAACTATGGCTACACCTTC. Amino acids: CASVLPTDNYGYTF.

This clonotype was found a few times. V gene TRBV4-1 combines with J gene TRBJ1-5; D not certain. V lost 5 bases and J lost 1, with 12 bases in between. CDR1 and CDR2 (germline): MGHRA, YSYEKL. This CDR3 comprises 15 residues. DNA for the CDR3: TGCGCCAGCAGCTTTTTAAGCGGGAGCAATCAGCCCCAGCATTTT. The encoded protein is CASSFLSGSNQPQHF.

This chain connects TRBV6-2 or TRBV6-3 to TRBJ1-1, with 8 bases matching TRBD1. CDR3 length equals 14 residues. Germline V lookup: CDR1 MNHEY, CDR2 SVGEGT. The V segment lost 5 bases and the J segment 7 bases; nucleotides outside the gene matches: 9. Written as DNA, the CDR3 is TGTGCCAGCAGTACCACCCCGACAGGGGATGAAGCTTTCTTT. Encoded protein: CASSTTPTGDEAFF.

This clonotype has a count of ten or more. This chain connects TRBV10-1 to TRBJ2-3; 14 positions agree with TRBD2. J gave up 5 bases and V 3 bases, and 7 bases lay outside the gene matches. Germline loops: CDR1 WNHNN, CDR2 SYGVQD (reference sequence). This CDR3 is built from 17 residues. CDR3 loop: CASSDSGLAGVEDTQYF. The CDR3 DNA is TGCGCCAGCAGTGACTCGGGACTAGCGGGAGTCGAAGATACGCAGTATTTT.

The rearrangement links TRBV20-1 to TRBJ2-7; D is uncertain. The germline V gene encodes CDR1 DFQATT and CDR2 SNEGSKA (reference sequence). V lost 7 bases to trimming and J lost 0 bases, with 13 bases between them. The CDR3 has 13 residues. The DNA for the CDR3 is TGCAGTGTGAGCCGTGGGTACTCCTACGAGCAGTACTTC. Translation gives CSVSRGYSYEQYF.

This clonotype was observed a handful of times. The V gene is TRBV6-1, the J gene TRBJ2-1; 8 bases line up with TRBD2. There are 17 residues in the CDR3. In germline, CDR1 is MNHNS, CDR2 SASEGT. Losses at the gene ends were 8 bases for V and 2 bases for J; bases not matched to a gene: 14. CDR3 protein: CASRARGSGNPYNEQFF. CDR3 coding DNA: TGTGCCAGCCGTGCTCGGGGTAGCGGGAATCCCTACAATGAGCAGTTCTTC.

This clonotype has ten or more counts. This sequence joins TRBV6-2 or TRBV6-3 and TRBJ2-1; tentatively, D is TRBD1 (6 bases). CDR1 and CDR2 (germline): MNHEY, SVGEGT. Trimming cost V 0 bases and J 3 bases, with 12 bases left between them. The CDR3 extends over 16 amino acids. This chain's CDR3 is CASSYSQGSSYNEQFF. The CDR3 DNA sequence: TGTGCCAGCAGTTACTCACAGGGCTCTAGCTACAATGAGCAGTTCTTC.

This clonotype was observed many times. The chain employs TRBV6-1 and TRBJ2-3; D is undetermined. The germline V gene has CDR1 MNHNS and CDR2 SASEGT. The length of the CDR3 is 15 residues. V dropped 4 bases and J dropped 1 base, with 12 bases sitting between them. DNA of the CDR3: TGTGCCAGCAGTGTTCGGGCGTCGGGCACAGATACGCAGTATTTT. This translates into CASSVRASGTDTQYF.

There are many counts of this clonotype. J is TRBJ2-1 and V is TRBV11-2; tentative D call: TRBD1 (7 bases). The CDR3 totals 18 residues. V was cut by 1 base and J by 6 bases, with 22 bases left in between. The germline V gene has CDR1 SGHAT and CDR2 FQNNGV. CDR3 bases: TGTGCCAGCAGCTTAGGTCAAACCACAGGGGAGGATGCCAATGAGCAGTTCTTC. Translated: CASSLGQTTGEDANEQFF.

This clonotype was seen many times. The J gene is TRBJ2-7, the V gene TRBV27; D not certain. This CDR3 comprises 15 residues. Germline V gives CDR1 MNHEY, CDR2 SMNVEV (reference sequence). V was cut by 8 bases and J by 4 bases, with 21 bases left in between. CDR3 in DNA: TGTGCCAGCTCATCCACGGGTCACCCCCCATACGAGCAGTACTTC. Translation: CASSSTGHPPYEQYF.

The V gene is TRBV7-8, the J gene TRBJ1-5, with D uncertain. Trimming shortened V by 0 bases and J by 1 base, and 10 bases separated the two germline ends. The CDR3 totals 16 residues. CDR1 and CDR2 from the germline V gene are SGHVS and FQNEAQ. The CDR3 coding sequence is TGTGCCAGCAGCTTAGCGCCTAGGAGAAGCAATCAGCCCCAGCATTTT. The encoded protein is CASSLAPRRSNQPQHF.

This clonotype was observed at least ten times. At one of its ends the junction is not consistent with the germline gene, which may arise from a read error. The gene calls are TRBV12-3 or TRBV12-4 and TRBJ2-7; possible D gene TRBD1, 5 bases. The CDR3 spans 12 residues. CDR3 sequence reads: CASSLGAYEQYF. In DNA, the CDR3 is TGTGCCAGCAGCTTAGGGGCCTACGAGCAGTACTTC.

This clonotype appeared many times. The V gene is TRBV18, the J gene TRBJ1-2; weak D call: TRBD1 (6 bases). The CDR3 extends over 13 amino acids. The V end was cut by 6 bases, the J end by 4 bases, with 12 bases between. Germline V CDR1 and CDR2: KGHSH, LQKENI. The CDR3 protein is CASSHGQTYGYTF. CDR3 DNA sequence: TGTGCCAGCTCCCACGGACAGACCTATGGCTACACCTTC.

This clonotype has more than one count but fewer than ten. This may arise from a read error, as a much more abundant clone is one base away. V is TRBV6-1 and J is TRBJ2-3, with a possible D match to TRBD2 (6 bases). CDR1 MNHNS and CDR2 SASEGT come from the germline V gene. V was cut by 2 bases and J by 6 bases, with 15 bases left in between. This CDR3 has 15 amino acids. The CDR3 sequence is CASSESLARGDTQYF. Here the CDR3 DNA reads TGTGCCAGCAGTGAAAGCCTAGCGAGAGGTGATACGCAGTATTTT.

A word on this clonotype: This may arise from a read error, as a much more abundant clone is one base away. The chain links TRBV7-6 to TRBJ2-1; D gene unclear. Germline V lookup: CDR1 SGHVS, CDR2 FNYEAQ. Trimming shortened V by 2 bases and J by 5 bases, and 7 bases separated the two germline ends. The CDR3 has 13 amino acids. This chain's CDR3 is CASSLSLNNEQFF. CDR3 in DNA: TGTGCCAGCAGCTTATCCCTAAACAATGAGCAGTTCTTC.

The chain employs TRBV18 and TRBJ2-1; TRBD2 matches at 7 bases. Germline CDR1 reads KGHSH; CDR2 reads LQKENI. This CDR3 has 17 amino acids. With V trimmed by 6 bases and J by 6 bases, 17 bases remained unmatched. CDR3 nucleotide sequence: TGTGCCAGCTCCAACAAGGGGCGGGAGTCAGGTATCAATGAGCAGTTCTTC. Translated: CASSNKGRESGINEQFF.